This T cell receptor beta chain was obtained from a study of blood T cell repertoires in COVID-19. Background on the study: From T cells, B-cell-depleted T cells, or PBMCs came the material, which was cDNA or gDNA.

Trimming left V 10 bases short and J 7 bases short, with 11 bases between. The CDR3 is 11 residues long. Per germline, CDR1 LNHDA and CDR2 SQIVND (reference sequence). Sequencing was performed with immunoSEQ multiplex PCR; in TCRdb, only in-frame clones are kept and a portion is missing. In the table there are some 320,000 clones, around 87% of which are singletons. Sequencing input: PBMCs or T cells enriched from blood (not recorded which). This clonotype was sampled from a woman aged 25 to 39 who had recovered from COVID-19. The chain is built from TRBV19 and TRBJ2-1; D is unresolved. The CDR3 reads CATHGGNEQFF. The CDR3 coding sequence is TGTGCCACCCACGGCGGAAATGAGCAGTTCTTC.